This T cell receptor (beta chain) was documented in a study of human T cells and chemical hapten exposure. Study information: DPC at 2% was the sensitizing agent, placed on around 2 cm by around 2 cm of upper inner arm skin. During the approximately 25-week study period, patients had diphenylcyclopropenone applied to the scalp every week.

MiXCR was run by TCRdb on the RACE reads, yielding one entry per CDR3 protein. The sample yields about 51,000 distinct CDR3 sequences, 9.4% seen once. Time point indicated: pre-sensitization, week 0. Treatment defined: therapeutic diphenylcyclopropenone sensitization with weekly scalp DPC. The germline gives CDR1 MNHNY, CDR2 SVGAGI (reference sequence). The CDR3 totals 15 residues. The ends lost 5 bases at V and 1 base at J; junction bases unmatched: 3. The TCR was taken from a woman between 35 and 50 years old with alopecia areata. Some clones in this sample may be carry-over from other donors' samples. The source material was whole blood, sampled in connection with sensitization to the hapten diphenylcyclopropenone (DPC). This rearrangement joins TRBV6-6 to TRBJ2-4; 9 bases are a match to TRBD1. The CDR3 nucleotides read TGTGCCAGCAGTGCCGGACAGGGGGCCAAAAACATTCAGTACTTC. Its protein is CASSAGQGAKNIQYF.